These 15 T cell receptor beta chains were all obtained from the same sample, sequenced in a study of T cells after posttransplantation cyclophosphamide. Assay used: immunoSEQ multiplex PCR; TCRdb lists only in-frame clones, some missing. The profile covers about 6,900 clones, with 95% to 98% appearing a single time and 0.5% to 0.6% taken by the ten largest. The sample taken for sequencing was naive CD8+ T cells sorted from PBMCs. Every receptor here comes from a woman aged 25 to 39 in good health and a related stem cell transplant donor.

V usage is TRBV13 and J usage is TRBJ1-2, with TRBD1 matching 7 bases. Losses at the gene ends were 0 bases for V and 4 bases for J; bases not matched to a gene: 8. The CDR3 is made up of 16 amino acids. Germline V CDR1 and CDR2: PRHDT, FYEKMQ (reference sequence). The CDR3, as DNA: TGTGCCAGCAGCTTAGGCCCACTGGGACAGAGCTATGGCTACACCTTC. Protein product: CASSLGPLGQSYGYTF. Full variable domain (missing parts from reference TRBV13 and TRBJ1-2): AAGVIQSPRHLIKEKRETATLKCYPIPRHDTVYWYQQGPGQDPQFLISFYEKMQSDKGSIPDRFSAQQFSDYHSELNMSSLELGDSALYFCASSLGPLGQSYGYTFGSGTRLTVV.

The chain employs TRBV7-9 and TRBJ2-3, with 11 bases matching TRBD2. The CDR3 length is 11 residues. Germline CDR1 reads SEHNR; CDR2 reads FQNEAQ (reference sequence). V lost 10 bases and J lost 15; bases outside the gene matches: 9. DNA of the CDR3: TGTGCCATCCTCTCTAGCGGGGGGTTCTATTTT. This sequence encodes CAILSSGGFYF.

Notes on this clone: A junction boundary mismatches the germline segment, possibly from a read error. The V call is TRBV27, the J call TRBJ1-2; D is uncertain. Germline loops: CDR1 MNHEY, CDR2 SMNVEV (reference sequence). This CDR3 contains 15 residues. The CDR3 nucleotides read TGTGCCAGCAGCAACAGCCCCCTGGCAGAATATGGCTGCACCTTC. Protein sequence: CASSNSPLAEYGCTF.

This chain connects TRBV2 to TRBJ2-5; 8 bases fit TRBD1. This CDR3 region has 14 residues. Per the germline V gene, CDR1 is SNHLY and CDR2 is FYNNEI. V was clipped by 8 bases and J by 5 bases; unmatched bases: 10. The CDR3 loop is CASVGRGQRETQYF. The DNA for the CDR3 is TGTGCCAGCGTCGGCAGGGGGCAGCGGGAGACCCAGTACTTC.

J is TRBJ2-2 and V is TRBV7-6; D call uncertain. V dropped 4 bases and J dropped 1 base, with 7 bases sitting between them. The CDR3 runs 14 residues. The germline V gene encodes CDR1 SGHVS and CDR2 FNYEAQ. In DNA form, the CDR3 reads TGTGCCAGCAGCTCGACTGAGAACACCGGGGAGCTGTTTTTT. Translation: CASSSTENTGELFF.

V and J are TRBV4-3 and TRBJ1-1; D gene ambiguous. V gave up 0 bases and J gave up 4 bases, with 12 bases separating them. Germline loops: CDR1 LGHNA, CDR2 YSLEER. This CDR3 region has 15 residues. In DNA form, the CDR3 reads TGCGCCAGCAGCCAAGATCCGGGGAGGGTCACTGAAGCTTTCTTT. As protein: CASSQDPGRVTEAFF.

This clone was recorded only once. The CDR3 nucleotides read TGTGCCTGGAGGGACAGGGCGAACACTGAAGCTTTCTTT. Residues: CAWRDRANTEAFF. The genes are TRBV30 and TRBJ1-1; 8 bases agree with TRBD1. Germline assignment: CDR1 GTSNPN and CDR2 SVGIG (reference sequence). The CDR3 extends over 13 amino acids. The V and J ends lost 3 bases and 1 base, in that order; junction bases with no gene match: 1.

The V gene is TRBV15, the J gene TRBJ1-1; 7 nucleotides align to TRBD1. The CDR3 has 15 amino acids. V was clipped by 2 bases and J by 3 bases; unmatched bases: 6. Germline lookup yields CDR1 LNHNV and CDR2 YYDKDF (reference sequence). DNA of the CDR3: TGTGCCACCAGCAGACAACAGGGGTATGACACTGAAGCTTTCTTT. It codes for CATSRQQGYDTEAFF.

The J gene is TRBJ2-2, the V gene TRBV27; 8 nucleotides agree with TRBD2. The CDR3 has 16 amino acids. The V segment lost 5 bases and the J segment 1 base; nucleotides outside the gene matches: 6. Germline values: CDR1 MNHEY, CDR2 SMNVEV (reference sequence). CDR3 nucleotides: TGTGCCAGCAGTCCTTGGGCGGGGGGGAACACCGGGGAGCTGTTTTTT. This codes for CASSPWAGGNTGELFF.

This rearrangement joins TRBV4-3 to TRBJ1-4; 8 nucleotides align to TRBD1. The ends lost 1 base at V and 7 bases at J; junction bases unmatched: 8. Germline CDR1 is LGHNA and CDR2 is YSLEER. This CDR3 is 16 amino acids long. CDR3: CASSQAGTGSGEKLFF. CDR3 bases: TGCGCCAGCAGCCAAGCGGGGACAGGCTCAGGTGAAAAACTGTTTTTT.

The V gene is TRBV19, the J gene TRBJ2-4, with D perhaps matching TRBD2 (5 bases). The germline CDR1 and CDR2 sequences are LNHDA and SQIVND (reference sequence). This CDR3 region has 16 residues. V dropped 4 bases and J dropped 8 bases, with 21 bases sitting between them. The CDR3 DNA sequence: TGTGCCAGTAGTACCGACGGATTCGGGGTTGAGGACATTCAGTACTTC. This translates into CASSTDGFGVEDIQYF.

This sequence joins TRBV10-2 and TRBJ2-3; 7 bases map to TRBD2. Germline assignment: CDR1 WSHSY and CDR2 SAAADI. CDR3 size: 15 residues. V lost 8 bases to trimming and J lost 2 bases; unmatched junction nucleotides: 10. Here the CDR3 DNA reads TGCGCCAGCTGGCCGGGACTAACCCTCACAGATACGCAGTATTTT. Protein product: CASWPGLTLTDTQYF.

For this clone: Other DNA sequences in this sample translate to the same CDR3. This chain uses TRBV7-8 with TRBJ2-5, with D possibly TRBD2 on 6 matching bases. V was trimmed by 6 bases and J by 0 bases, leaving 11 bases between them. The V gene's germline CDR1 is SGHVS and CDR2 FQNEAQ. The CDR3 extends over 14 amino acids. As DNA, the CDR3 is TGTGCCAGCAGTCCTAGCGACTACCAAGAGACCCAGTACTTC. Amino acid sequence: CASSPSDYQETQYF. Drawing the rest from reference TRBV7-8 and TRBJ2-5, the complete variable domain is GAGVSQSPRYKVAKRGQDVALRCDPISGHVSLFWYQQALGQGPEFLTYFQNEAQLDKSGLPSDRFFAERPEGSVSTLKIQRTQQEDSAVYLCASSPSDYQETQYFGPGTRLLVL.

The chain uses TRBV29-1 and TRBJ2-1; possibly TRBD1 for D (5 bases). Germline values: CDR1 SQVTM, CDR2 ANQGSEA. Trimming removed 4 bases from V and 7 bases from J, with 14 bases in between. CDR3 length: 13 amino acids. DNA for the CDR3: TGCAGCGTTGTTCGGCCAGGGCGAAATGAGCAGTTCTTC. This gives the protein CSVVRPGRNEQFF.

The chain links TRBV7-6 to TRBJ2-6; no definite D call. Trimming removed 8 bases at V and 1 base at J, with 6 bases between. Germline V lookup: CDR1 SGHVS, CDR2 FNYEAQ. This CDR3 has 13 residues. CDR3 protein: CASGNSGANVLTF. As DNA, the CDR3 is TGTGCCAGCGGCAATTCTGGGGCCAACGTCCTGACTTTC.